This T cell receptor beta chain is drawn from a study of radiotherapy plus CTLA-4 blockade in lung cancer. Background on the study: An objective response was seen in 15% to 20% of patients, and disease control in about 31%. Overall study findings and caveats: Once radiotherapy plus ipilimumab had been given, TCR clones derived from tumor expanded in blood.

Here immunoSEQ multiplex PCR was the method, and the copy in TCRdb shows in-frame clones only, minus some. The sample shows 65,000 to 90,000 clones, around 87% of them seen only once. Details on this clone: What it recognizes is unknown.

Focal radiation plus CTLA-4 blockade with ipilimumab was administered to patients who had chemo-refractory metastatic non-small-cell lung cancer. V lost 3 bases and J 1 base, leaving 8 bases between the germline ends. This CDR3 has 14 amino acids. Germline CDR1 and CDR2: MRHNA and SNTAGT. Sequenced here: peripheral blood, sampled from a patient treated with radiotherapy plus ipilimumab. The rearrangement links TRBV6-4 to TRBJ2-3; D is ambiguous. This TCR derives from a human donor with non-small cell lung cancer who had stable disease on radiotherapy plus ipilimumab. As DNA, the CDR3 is TGTGCCAGCAGTGAAGACATGGGCACAGATACGCAGTATTTT. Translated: CASSEDMGTDTQYF.